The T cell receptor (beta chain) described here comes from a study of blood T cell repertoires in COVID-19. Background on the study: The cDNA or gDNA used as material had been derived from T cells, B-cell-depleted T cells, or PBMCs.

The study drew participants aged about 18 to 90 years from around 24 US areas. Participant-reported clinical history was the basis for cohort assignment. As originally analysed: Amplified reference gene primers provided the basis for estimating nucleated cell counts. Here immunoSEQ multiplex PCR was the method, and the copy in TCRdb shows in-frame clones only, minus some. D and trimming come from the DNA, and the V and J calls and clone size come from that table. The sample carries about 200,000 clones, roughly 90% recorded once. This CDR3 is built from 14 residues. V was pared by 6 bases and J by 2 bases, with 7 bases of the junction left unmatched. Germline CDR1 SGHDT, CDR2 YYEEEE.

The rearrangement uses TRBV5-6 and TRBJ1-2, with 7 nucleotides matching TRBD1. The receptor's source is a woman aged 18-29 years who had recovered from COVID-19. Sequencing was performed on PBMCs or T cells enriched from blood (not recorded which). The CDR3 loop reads CASTTRDRNYGYTF. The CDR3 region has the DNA TGTGCCAGCACGACGCGGGACAGAAACTATGGCTACACCTTC.